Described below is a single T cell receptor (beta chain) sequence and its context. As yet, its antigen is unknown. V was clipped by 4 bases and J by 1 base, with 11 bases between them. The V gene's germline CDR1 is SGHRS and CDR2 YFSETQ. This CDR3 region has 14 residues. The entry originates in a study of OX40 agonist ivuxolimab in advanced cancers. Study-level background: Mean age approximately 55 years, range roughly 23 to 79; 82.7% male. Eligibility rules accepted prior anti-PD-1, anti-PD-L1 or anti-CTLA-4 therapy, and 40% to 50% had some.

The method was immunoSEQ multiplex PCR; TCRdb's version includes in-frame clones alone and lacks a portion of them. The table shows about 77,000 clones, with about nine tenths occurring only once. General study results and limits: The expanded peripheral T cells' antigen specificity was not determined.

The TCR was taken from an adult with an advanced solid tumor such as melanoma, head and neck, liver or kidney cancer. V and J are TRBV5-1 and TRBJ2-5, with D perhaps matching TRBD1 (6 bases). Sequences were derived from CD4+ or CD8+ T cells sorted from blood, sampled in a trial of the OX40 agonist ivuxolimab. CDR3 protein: CASSRGSLQETQYF. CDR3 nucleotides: TGCGCCAGCAGCAGGGGGTCCCTCCAAGAGACCCAGTACTTC. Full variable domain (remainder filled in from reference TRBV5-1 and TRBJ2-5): KAGVTQTPRYLIKTRGQQVTLSCSPISGHRSVSWYQQTPGQGLQFLFEYFSETQRNKGNFPGRFSGRQFSNSRSEMNVSTLELGDSALYLCASSRGSLQETQYFGPGTRLLVL.